This T cell receptor (beta chain) stems from a study of post-analysis software for immune sequencing data. Study outcomes and limitations: The five TRBV segments detected at higher frequency in patients than in controls included TRBV5-6, TRBV5-1 and TRBV20-1.

V gave up 6 bases and J gave up 11 bases, with 28 bases separating them. Germline values: CDR1 SEHNR, CDR2 FQNEAQ (reference sequence). The CDR3 has 16 residues. cDNA libraries for TCR beta contained unique molecular identifiers. TCRdb reprocessed the PCR reads with MiXCR, giving one entry per CDR3 protein. The sample has fewer than 850,000 distinct CDR3 sequences; approximately 44% are singletons. Concerning this clonotype: Its antigen is unknown.

This clonotype was obtained from a girl aged 5 to 17 with multiple sclerosis. Sequences were obtained from blood. The chain has TRBV7-9 and TRBJ2-5, with D perhaps matching TRBD1 or TRBD2 (5 bases each). The CDR3 DNA follows: TGTGCCAGCAGTTACCATCCCGGGACGGCAGCAAGGGAGCAGTACTTC. Protein sequence: CASSYHPGTAAREQYF.